What follows are 32 T cell receptor beta chains derived from one specimen sequenced in a study of T cells in Graves' hyperthyroidism and ophthalmopathy. Researchers amplified the TCR beta CDR3 regions from RNA transcripts. First-round RT-PCR with HTBI primers amplified the TCR CDR3 region. Each CDR3 protein is one row after TCRdb ran MiXCR on the multiplex PCR reads. The sample lists about 410,000 distinct CDR3 sequences, roughly 14% occurring once. Material: blood. The receptors were gathered from a man aged 18 to 29 with Graves' ophthalmopathy.

The chain carries TRBV20-1 and TRBJ2-1; 9 nucleotides match TRBD2. CDR1 DFQATT and CDR2 SNEGSKA come from the germline V gene (reference sequence). V dropped 3 bases and J dropped 2; count of bases not matched to a gene: 11. There are 17 residues in the CDR3. CDR3 sequence reads: CSARGGSGRSPYNEQFF. In nucleotides, the CDR3 is TGCAGTGCTAGGGGCGGAAGCGGGAGGAGCCCCTACAATGAGCAGTTCTTC.

This clonotype has a count of ten or more. J is TRBJ2-7 and V is TRBV10-3, with D possibly matching TRBD2 (5 bases). The CDR3 has 12 amino acids. V lost 8 bases to trimming and J lost 1 base, with 9 bases between them. Germline assignment: CDR1 ENHRY and CDR2 SYGVKD. The CDR3 reads CAIREESYEQYF. CDR3 nucleotides: TGTGCCATCCGGGAAGAATCCTACGAGCAGTACTTC.

This chain links TRBV30 with TRBJ1-5, with D uncertain. Germline assignment: CDR1 GTSNPN and CDR2 SVGIG (reference sequence). V lost 1 base to trimming and J lost 6 bases, with 10 bases between them. This CDR3 has 13 residues. CDR3: CAWSGGRAQPQHF. CDR3 sequence (DNA): TGTGCCTGGAGTGGGGGTCGCGCTCAGCCCCAGCATTTT.

This clonotype was seen ten or more times. Here the CDR3 DNA reads TGTGCCAGCAGTGTGATTCCCCCGCATCTGAACACTGAAGCTTTCTTT. Translated, it gives CASSVIPPHLNTEAFF. V usage is TRBV2 and J usage is TRBJ1-1; D is unclear. The CDR3 extends over 16 amino acids. V lost 4 bases to trimming and J lost 0 bases, with 15 bases between them. The germline V gene has CDR1 SNHLY and CDR2 FYNNEI.

The rearrangement joins TRBV7-9 to TRBJ1-4; D might be TRBD1 (5 bases). Germline values: CDR1 SEHNR, CDR2 FQNEAQ (reference sequence). V lost 5 bases to trimming and J lost 5 bases, with 15 bases between them. The CDR3 has 15 residues. CDR3 sequence reads: CASSAARTRNEKLFF. The CDR3 DNA is TGTGCCAGCAGCGCGGCCCGGACACGGAATGAAAAACTGTTTTTT.

At least ten counts were recorded for this clonotype. The J gene is TRBJ1-1, the V gene TRBV7-2; perhaps TRBD1 as D (6 bases). The CDR3 sequence is 17 residues long. CDR1 is SGHTA and CDR2 is FQGNSA in the germline V gene. V lost 3 bases to trimming and J lost 4 bases, with 21 bases between them. CDR3 DNA sequence: TGTGCCAGCAGCTTCCCGGGGGACATCCGACCCGGCACTGAAGCTTTCTTT. Residues: CASSFPGDIRPGTEAFF.

This clonotype was detected many times. The J gene is TRBJ2-7, the V gene TRBV19; the D gene is possibly TRBD2 (5 bases). The CDR3 runs 14 residues. Trimming pared 5 bases from V and 3 bases from J, leaving 14 bases between. Germline CDR1 reads LNHDA; CDR2 reads SQIVND (reference sequence). DNA of the CDR3: TGTGCCAGTAGTTACGGACGGGAAGGCTACGAGCAGTACTTC. This translates into CASSYGREGYEQYF.

In this sample, this clonotype turned up a few times. The chain employs TRBV4-2 and TRBJ1-5; D is unclear. The CDR3 loop spans 15 amino acids. Deletions cut 1 base from V and 2 bases from J, with 9 bases between. Germline CDR1 reads LGHNA; CDR2 reads YNFKEQ. This CDR3 reads CASSQGSNGNQPQHF. Written as DNA, the CDR3 is TGTGCCAGCAGCCAAGGGAGCAATGGCAATCAGCCCCAGCATTTT.

The genes are TRBV14 and TRBJ2-1; TRBD2 matches at 7 bases. Germline CDR1 is SGHDN and CDR2 is FVKESK. V lost 6 bases and J lost 2; bases outside the gene matches: 13. The CDR3 totals 17 residues. CDR3 coding DNA: TGTGCCAGCAGGGCACTAGGGGCTAGCGGAACCTACAATGAGCAGTTCTTC. Translating it yields CASRALGASGTYNEQFF.

This clonotype occurred many times. The chain links TRBV7-2 to TRBJ2-1; 9 bases match TRBD2. V was clipped by 2 bases and J by 8 bases; unmatched bases: 4. Germline V gene lookup returns CDR1 SGHTA and CDR2 FQGNSA. The CDR3 length is 14 residues. The CDR3 loop is CASSLLGTSYEQFF. CDR3 coding DNA: TGTGCCAGCAGCTTACTCGGGACTAGCTATGAGCAGTTCTTC.

The gene calls are TRBV9 and TRBJ2-5, with D unclear. Germline V gene data show CDR1 as SGDLS and CDR2 as YYNGEE. This CDR3 has 15 amino acids. V was trimmed by 0 bases and J by 0 bases, leaving 9 bases between them. The CDR3 DNA is TGTGCCAGCAGCGTAGAATTGGCCAACCAAGAGACCCAGTACTTC. Encoded protein: CASSVELANQETQYF.

This clonotype was observed many times. V and J are TRBV7-8 and TRBJ1-5, with unresolved D. CDR3 length: 17 amino acids. CDR1 SGHVS and CDR2 FQNEAQ come from the germline V gene. V was trimmed by 5 bases and J by 1 base, leaving 18 bases between them. CDR3 sequence (DNA): TGTGCCAGCAGCCCCTCTGGTTCGCCTTGGAGCAATCAGCCCCAGCATTTT. This sequence encodes CASSPSGSPWSNQPQHF.

This clonotype came up many times. The genes are TRBV27 and TRBJ1-1, with a possible D match to TRBD1 (5 bases). Trimming removed 7 bases at V and 1 base at J, with 19 bases between. CDR1 is MNHEY and CDR2 is SMNVEV in the germline V gene (reference sequence). The CDR3 length is 16 residues. The CDR3 DNA sequence: TGTGCCAGCAATTGGGGGGTGGGCCCCCCGAACACTGAAGCTTTCTTT. It encodes CASNWGVGPPNTEAFF.

This clonotype came up many times. This chain joins TRBV10-3 and TRBJ1-5; D gene uncertain. The germline V gene has CDR1 ENHRY and CDR2 SYGVKD. The ends were cut back, 4 bases at V and 3 bases at J, with 4 bases in the middle. This CDR3 is 12 amino acids long. Here the CDR3 DNA reads TGTGCCATCAGTGGCCCCAATCAGCCCCAGCATTTT. Amino acid sequence: CAISGPNQPQHF.

This clonotype came up many times. This chain uses TRBV20-1 with TRBJ1-2; TRBD1 might be the D (5 bases). CDR1 and CDR2 from the germline V gene are DFQATT and SNEGSKA (reference sequence). This CDR3 has 13 amino acids. With 2 bases removed from V and 6 bases from J, the gap between germline ends came to 13 bases. CDR3 residues: CSARPGGEDGYTF. In DNA form, the CDR3 reads TGCAGTGCTAGACCCGGGGGGGAAGATGGCTACACCTTC.

This clonotype appeared a few times. This chain connects TRBV27 to TRBJ1-1; D is undetermined. The length of the CDR3 is 13 residues. V shed 2 bases and J shed 1 base, with 5 bases lying between them. The V gene's germline CDR1 is MNHEY and CDR2 SMNVEV (reference sequence). CDR3 region: CASSLVKNTEAFF. DNA of the CDR3: TGTGCCAGCAGTTTAGTTAAGAACACTGAAGCTTTCTTT.

Concerning this clonotype itself: Relative to the germline gene, one junction end is altered; a read error may explain this. J is TRBJ1-5 and V is TRBV19; D not resolved. The V gene's germline CDR1 is LNHDA and CDR2 SQIVND (reference sequence). CDR3 length: 8 amino acids. The CDR3 region has the DNA TGCCGGAGAAGACCCCAGCATTTT. Residues: CRRRPQHF. The full variable domain, its missing parts supplied by reference TRBV19 and TRBJ1-5, is DGGITQSPKYLFRKEGQNVTLSCEQNLNHDAMYWYRQDPGQGLRLIYYSQIVNDFQKGDIAEGYSVSREKKESFPLTVTSAQKNPTAFYLCRRRPQHFGDGTRLSIL.

This clonotype appeared a few times. The genes are TRBV7-3 and TRBJ2-2; 11 bases line up with TRBD1. The CDR3 is 16 amino acids. Germline CDR1 reads SGHTA; CDR2 reads FQGTGA. V trimming: 4 bases; J trimming: 6 bases; junction bases outside the gene matches: 7. The CDR3: CASSSGQGALPGELFF. The CDR3, as DNA: TGTGCCAGCAGCTCAGGACAGGGGGCGCTCCCCGGGGAGCTGTTTTTT.

This clonotype was detected a few times. The chain employs TRBV4-1 and TRBJ2-7; 10 nucleotides agree with TRBD2. The CDR3 is 17 residues long. V lost 4 bases and J lost 2; bases outside the gene matches: 11. The germline V gene encodes CDR1 MGHRA and CDR2 YSYEKL. CDR3 sequence (DNA): TGCGCCAGCAGCCTTCTCCCTGTGAGCGGGGGGGCCTACGAGCAGTACTTC. It yields the protein CASSLLPVSGGAYEQYF.

This clonotype was observed many times. The chain recombines TRBV2 with TRBJ2-7, with 10 bases that match TRBD1. Trimming removed 5 bases from V and 3 bases from J; junction bases left unmatched: 4. CDR3 size: 14 residues. CDR1 and CDR2 from the germline V gene are SNHLY and FYNNEI. The CDR3 nucleotides read TGTGCCAGCAGTCCGGACAGGGGGATCTACGAGCAGTACTTC. Translating gives CASSPDRGIYEQYF.

This clonotype appeared a few times. This chain links TRBV9 with TRBJ2-1, with 7 bases lining up with TRBD1. Germline V gene data show CDR1 as SGDLS and CDR2 as YYNGEE. The CDR3 is made up of 18 amino acids. J was trimmed by 8 bases and V by 3 bases; bases with no gene match: 20. The CDR3 bases are TGTGCCAGCAGCGCCCCAGGTGGGGGAGAGGGGGCCGGTGATGAGCAGTTCTTC. This encodes CASSAPGGGEGAGDEQFF. Full variable domain (outside the CDR3, taken from reference TRBV9 and TRBJ2-1): DSGVTQTPKHLITATGQRVTLRCSPRSGDLSVYWYQQSLDQGLQFLIQYYNGEERAKGNILERFSAQQFPDLHSELNLSSLELGDSALYFCASSAPGGGEGAGDEQFFGPGTRLTVL.

The gene calls are TRBV6-5 and TRBJ2-1; 12 bases fit TRBD2. Germline CDR1 and CDR2: MNHEY and SVGAGI. Trimming cost V 8 bases and J 10 bases; bases outside gene matches: 6. The CDR3 has 13 amino acids. As DNA, the CDR3 is TGTGCCAGCGAGACTAGCGGGGGCTGGGAGCAGTTCTTC. Its translation: CASETSGGWEQFF.

This clonotype has a count of ten or more. The chain has TRBV2 and TRBJ2-1, with D possibly TRBD2 on 6 matching bases. Germline values: CDR1 SNHLY, CDR2 FYNNEI. This CDR3 spans 19 amino acids. Trimming pared 6 bases from V and 0 bases from J, leaving 24 bases between. The CDR3 region is CASRGAGAGPGSSYNEQFF. The CDR3 DNA sequence: TGTGCCAGCAGAGGGGCTGGGGCGGGGCCCGGGAGCTCCTACAATGAGCAGTTCTTC.

The CDR3 nucleotides are TGTGCCAGCAGCTTAGCCGGGCCCAGTAGAAGTGAGCAGTTCTTC. This gives the protein CASSLAGPSRSEQFF. V gene TRBV11-2 combines with J gene TRBJ2-1; D call uncertain. Germline values: CDR1 SGHAT, CDR2 FQNNGV. V was clipped by 1 base and J by 9 bases, with 16 bases between them. The CDR3 loop spans 15 amino acids.

This clonotype was seen only a few times. The chain joins TRBV12-3 or TRBV12-4 to TRBJ2-1; 7 bases map to TRBD2. The CDR3 is 15 amino acids. V lost 3 bases, J lost 2 bases, and 4 bases stayed unmatched. CDR3 DNA: TGTGCCAGCAGTTTCTGGCGGGGGACCTACAATGAGCAGTTCTTC. Translating gives CASSFWRGTYNEQFF.

This clonotype was seen repeatedly, ten times or more. This chain joins TRBV7-8 and TRBJ2-3, with unresolved D. Per germline, CDR1 SGHVS and CDR2 FQNEAQ. CDR3 length: 12 amino acids. V was shortened by 2 bases and J by 14 bases, with 14 bases between the two germline ends. CDR3 in amino acids: CASSLTDPRLYF. The CDR3, as DNA: TGTGCCAGCAGCTTAACGGACCCCCGTTTGTATTTT.

This clonotype was counted between two and nine times. J is TRBJ2-7 and V is TRBV14; the match to TRBD1 covers 12 bases. Trimming cost V 1 base and J 7 bases; bases outside gene matches: 5. The germline CDR1 and CDR2 sequences are SGHDN and FVKESK. The CDR3 length is 15 residues. The CDR3 region has the DNA TGTGCCAGCAGCCAAGCCGGGACAGGGGGCAAAGAGCAGTACTTC. Protein sequence: CASSQAGTGGKEQYF.

This clonotype was seen many times. This sequence joins TRBV12-3 or TRBV12-4 and TRBJ1-6, with TRBD1 as a possible D gene (6 bases). The CDR3 has 14 residues. V was cut by 3 bases and J by 7 bases, with 10 bases left in between. This CDR3 is CASSFDRRNSPLHF. DNA of the CDR3: TGTGCCAGCAGTTTCGACAGGAGAAATTCACCCCTCCACTTT.

This clonotype was detected a few times. V gene TRBV27 combines with J gene TRBJ2-1, with D perhaps matching TRBD2 (6 bases). Trimming removed 7 bases from V and 4 bases from J, with 17 bases in between. The CDR3 extends over 15 amino acids. CDR1 MNHEY and CDR2 SMNVEV come from the germline V gene (reference sequence). CDR3 DNA: TGTGCCAGCACTCCGGCGGGACCCGCATACAATGAGCAGTTCTTC. Translation: CASTPAGPAYNEQFF.

The genes are TRBV7-6 and TRBJ2-7; unclear D gene. This CDR3 region has 15 residues. V was trimmed by 6 bases and J by 2 bases, leaving 17 bases between them. Germline CDR1 SGHVS, CDR2 FNYEAQ. Written as DNA, the CDR3 is TGTGCCAGCAGTACACCACCCCAGGAGACCTACGAGCAGTACTTC. Protein product: CASSTPPQETYEQYF.

This clonotype was recorded many times. V usage is TRBV10-3 and J usage is TRBJ2-7; 9 nucleotides line up with TRBD1. Germline-derived CDR1 and CDR2 are ENHRY and SYGVKD. The V segment lost 6 bases and the J segment 3 bases; nucleotides outside the gene matches: 0. The length of the CDR3 is 12 residues. The CDR3 loop reads CAIRTGGYEQYF. The DNA for the CDR3 is TGTGCCATCAGGACAGGGGGCTACGAGCAGTACTTC.

This clonotype was counted a few times. V is TRBV5-1 and J is TRBJ2-3, with 12 positions matching TRBD2. The CDR3 has 15 residues. J was trimmed by 4 bases and V by 5 bases; bases with no gene match: 5. Germline values: CDR1 SGHRS, CDR2 YFSETQ. The CDR3 DNA reads as TGCGCCAGCAGATGGGGACTAGCGGGCCCAGATACGCAGTATTTT. It yields the protein CASRWGLAGPDTQYF. Together with reference TRBV5-1 and TRBJ2-3, the CDR3 gives the full variable domain: KAGVTQTPRYLIKTRGQQVTLSCSPISGHRSVSWYQQTPGQGLQFLFEYFSETQRNKGNFPGRFSGRQFSNSRSEMNVSTLELGDSALYLCASRWGLAGPDTQYFGPGTRLTVL.